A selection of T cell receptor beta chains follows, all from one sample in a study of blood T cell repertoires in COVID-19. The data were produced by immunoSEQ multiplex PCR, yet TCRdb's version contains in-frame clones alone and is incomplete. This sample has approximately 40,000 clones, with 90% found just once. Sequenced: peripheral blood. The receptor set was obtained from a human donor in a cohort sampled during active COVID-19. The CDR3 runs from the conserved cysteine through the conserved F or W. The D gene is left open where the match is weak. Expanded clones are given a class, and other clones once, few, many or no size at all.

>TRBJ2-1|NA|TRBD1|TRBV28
TGTGCCAGCAGTCCCGACAGGGAATCCAATGAGCAGTTCTTC
CASSPDRESNEQFF
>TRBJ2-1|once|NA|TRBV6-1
TGTGCCAGCAGTGAAGGTCCTTACAATGAGCAGTTCTTC
CASSEGPYNEQFF
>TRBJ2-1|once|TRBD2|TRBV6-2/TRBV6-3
TGTGCCAGCAGTGGACTAGCGGGTAATGAGCAGTTCTTC
CASSGLAGNEQFF
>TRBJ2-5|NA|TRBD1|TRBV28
TGTGCCAGCAGCCCCTACCCCGGGACAGGGGAGACCCAGTACTTC
CASSPYPGTGETQYF
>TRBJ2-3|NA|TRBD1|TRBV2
TGTGCCAGCAGCTCCGGGACAGCTAGCACAGATACGCAGTATTTT
CASSSGTASTDTQYF
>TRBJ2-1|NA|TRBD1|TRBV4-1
TGCGCCAGCAGCCAAACCCCCACAGGGGGATGGAATGAGCAGTTCTTC
CASSQTPTGGWNEQFF
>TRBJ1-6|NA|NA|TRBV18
TGTGCCAGCTCACCATGGACAACCAATTCACCCCTCCACTTT
CASSPWTTNSPLHF
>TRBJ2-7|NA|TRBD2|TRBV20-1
TGCAGTGCTAGTGCGGGACTAGTGTACGAGCAGTACTTC
CSASAGLVYEQYF
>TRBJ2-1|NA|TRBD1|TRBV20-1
TGCAGTGCTAGTAGGACAGGGGATGGGGAGCAGTTCTTC
CSASRTGDGEQFF
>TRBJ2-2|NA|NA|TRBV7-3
TGTGCCAGCAGCCCGGACACAAACACCGGGGAGCTGTTTTTT
CASSPDTNTGELFF
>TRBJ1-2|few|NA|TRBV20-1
TGCAGTGCAAGTCCGGGACAAGCATCCTATGGCTACACCTTC
CSASPGQASYGYTF
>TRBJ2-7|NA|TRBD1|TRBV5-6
TGTGCCAGCAGTTTGGACAGGGGGAGGAGCTCCTACGAGCAGTACTTC
CASSLDRGRSSYEQYF
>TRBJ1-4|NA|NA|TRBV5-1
TGCGCCAGCAGCTTGGGGGGGCTCGGGGAAAAACTGTTTTTT
CASSLGGLGEKLFF
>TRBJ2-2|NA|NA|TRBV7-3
TGTGCCTCCAGTGGCTGGAGAGACACCGGGGAGCTGTTTTTT
CASSGWRDTGELFF
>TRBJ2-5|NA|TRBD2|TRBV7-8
TGTGCCAGCGCCCTAGCGGAGTTGAGGGTAGAGACCCAGTACTTC
CASALAELRVETQYF
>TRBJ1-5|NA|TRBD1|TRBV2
TGTGCCAGCAGGGGCGGACAGGGTTTAGGCAATCAGCCCCAGCATTTT
CASRGGQGLGNQPQHF
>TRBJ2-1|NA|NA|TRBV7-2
TGTGCCAGCAGCTTCAGGGGTACCTACAATGAGCAGTTCTTC
CASSFRGTYNEQFF
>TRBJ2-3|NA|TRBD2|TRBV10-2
TGCGCCAGCAGTTCTAGCGGGAGGGCAGATACGCAGTATTTT
CASSSSGRADTQYF
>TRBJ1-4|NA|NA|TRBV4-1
TGCGCCAGCAGCCAACCCGACAGGCTGCCTGAAAAACTGTTTTTT
CASSQPDRLPEKLFF
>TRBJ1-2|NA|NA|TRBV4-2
TGTGCCAGCAGCCAAGTCGGGACAAACGGGAACTATGGCTACACCTTC
CASSQVGTNGNYGYTF
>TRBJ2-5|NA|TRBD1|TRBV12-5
TGTGCTAGTGGCTCAGGACAGGGATGGGAGACCCAGTACTTC
CASGSGQGWETQYF
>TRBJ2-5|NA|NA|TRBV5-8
TGTGCCAGCAGCCGTCAGGTTCAAATCCAAGAGACCCAGTACTTC
CASSRQVQIQETQYF
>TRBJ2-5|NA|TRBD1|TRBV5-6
TGTGCCAGCAGCTTGCAGGGGGCTGGGGAGACCCAGTACTTC
CASSLQGAGETQYF
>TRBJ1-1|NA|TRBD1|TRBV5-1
TGCGCCAGCAGCTCGACCGGGACAGGGATTTACACTGAAGCTTTCTTT
CASSSTGTGIYTEAFF
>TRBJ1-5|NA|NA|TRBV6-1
TGTGCCAGCAGTGAACAGGCCCATAGCAATCAGCCCCAGCATTTT
CASSEQAHSNQPQHF
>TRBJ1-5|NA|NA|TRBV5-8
TGTGCCAGCAGCTTGGGGGCAGGTACTTCGGATCAGCCCCAGCATTTT
CASSLGAGTSDQPQHF
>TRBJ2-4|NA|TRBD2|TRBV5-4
TGTGCCAGCAGCAGCGGGACTAGCGGGAAAAACATTCAGTACTTC
CASSSGTSGKNIQYF
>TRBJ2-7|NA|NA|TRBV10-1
TGCGCCAGCAGTGAAGAATTCAAGGGGGAGCAGTACTTC
CASSEEFKGEQYF
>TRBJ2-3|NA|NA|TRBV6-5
TGTGCCAGCAGTTACTCGTCGGGAGAAGGCACAGATACGCAGTATTTT
CASSYSSGEGTDTQYF
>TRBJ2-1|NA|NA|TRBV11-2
TGTGCCAGCAGTTACTCAAACAATGAGCAGTTCTTC
CASSYSNNEQFF
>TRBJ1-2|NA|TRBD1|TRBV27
TGTGCCAGCAGTAAACAGGACAGGACCGATAACTATGGCTACACCTTC
CASSKQDRTDNYGYTF
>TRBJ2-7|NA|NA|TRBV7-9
TGTGCCAGCTCGCGGGGTTCCGACGAGCAGTACTTC
CASSRGSDEQYF
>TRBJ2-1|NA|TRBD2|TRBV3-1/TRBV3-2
TGTGCCAGCTCCAGACTAGCGGGAGGGAGCGAGCAGTTCTTC
CASSRLAGGSEQFF
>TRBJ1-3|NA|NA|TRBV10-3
TGTGCCATCAGTGAGCTTAACTCTGGAAACACCATATATTTT
CAISELNSGNTIYF
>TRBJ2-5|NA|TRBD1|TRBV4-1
TGCGCCAGCAGCCCACAGGGACAGGGCTTCCAAGAGACCCAGTACTTC
CASSPQGQGFQETQYF
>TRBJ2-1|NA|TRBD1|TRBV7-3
TGTGCCAGCAGCTTAACGAAGGCAGGGGGCAATGAGCAGTTCTTC
CASSLTKAGGNEQFF
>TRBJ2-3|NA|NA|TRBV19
TGTGCCAGTAGTATGGGGCGGCGCACAGATACGCAGTATTTT
CASSMGRRTDTQYF
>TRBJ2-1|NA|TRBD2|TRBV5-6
TGTGCCAGCAGCACAAACCCTAGCGGGAGTGGGAATGAGCAGTTCTTC
CASSTNPSGSGNEQFF
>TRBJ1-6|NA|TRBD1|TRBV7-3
TGTGCCAGCAGCCCGTTTGGGGGACAGGGGTTTGGTAATTCACCCCTCCACTTT
CASSPFGGQGFGNSPLHF
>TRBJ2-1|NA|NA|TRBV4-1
TGCGCCAGCAGCCAGCCGACAGCAGGCTACAATGAGCAGTTCTTC
CASSQPTAGYNEQFF
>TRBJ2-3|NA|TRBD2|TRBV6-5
TGTGCCAGCAATGGCGGGAGGGTGACAGATACGCAGTATTTT
CASNGGRVTDTQYF
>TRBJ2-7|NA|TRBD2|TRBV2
TGTGCCAGCAGATCGACTAGCGGGAGCTACGAGCAGTACTTC
CASRSTSGSYEQYF
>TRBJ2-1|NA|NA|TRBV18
TGTGCCAGCTCACGCGGGAATGAGCAGTTCTTC
CASSRGNEQFF
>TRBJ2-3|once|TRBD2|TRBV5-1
TGCGCCAGCAGCTCTATAGCGGGAGGCCCAGGGGATACGCAGTATTTT
CASSSIAGGPGDTQYF
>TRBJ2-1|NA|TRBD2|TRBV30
TGTGCCTGGAGTGTAACTAGCGGACCTCACAATGAGCAGTTCTTC
CAWSVTSGPHNEQFF
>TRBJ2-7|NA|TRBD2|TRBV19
TGTGCCAGTACGGCTAGCGGGAGGGCCAGGAACGAGCAGTACTTC
CASTASGRARNEQYF
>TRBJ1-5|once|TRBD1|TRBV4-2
TGTGCCAGCAGCCAAGATAGGGCAGGGGGTCAGCCCCAGCATTTT
CASSQDRAGGQPQHF
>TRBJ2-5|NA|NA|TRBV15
TGTGCCACCAGCAGTGACTTACAAGAGACCCAGTACTTC
CATSSDLQETQYF
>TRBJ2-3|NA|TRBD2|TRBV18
TGTGCCAGCTCACCACTAGCGGGCGGTAGCACAGATACGCAGTATTTT
CASSPLAGGSTDTQYF